Described below is a single T cell receptor beta chain sequence and its context. Its specificity is unknown. Collection occurred without any documented infections or immune events in donors. These data are taken from a study of identifying expanded T cells in peripheral blood. Study-wide results and caveats: Clone count variance between approximately two-week samples rose with total template count. Roughly 1.2 clones differed between technical replicates, versus roughly 16 and 20 over time.

Germline-derived CDR1 and CDR2 are SQVTM and ANQGSEA. The ends were cut back, 6 bases at V and 1 base at J, with 12 bases in the middle. This CDR3 contains 13 residues. Generated by immunoSEQ multiplex PCR, the TCRdb table keeps only in-frame clones and is missing some. Altogether roughly 75,000 clones are present, roughly 90% being singletons, with the ten largest covering 3% to 3.5%. The receptor was derived from a person between 18 and 75 years old in good health. This rearrangement joins TRBV29-1 to TRBJ1-2, with a possible D match to TRBD1 (5 bases). The specimen was blood. CDR3 amino acids: CSVRDGDNYGYTF. The CDR3 DNA follows: TGCAGCGTGAGGGACGGCGATAACTATGGCTACACCTTC.